Included here is one T cell receptor beta chain sequence, with context. The record originates from a study of beta chain features in type 1 diabetes. Germline V gives CDR1 KGHSH, CDR2 LQKENI. Between the trimmed V and J ends, which lost 0 bases and 7 bases, there was a span of 9 bases. This CDR3 contains 14 residues. Reverse transcribing all isolated RNA meant expressed TCRB transcripts were sequenced. Here immunoSEQ multiplex PCR was the method, and the copy in TCRdb shows in-frame clones only, minus some. This repertoire shows approximately 250,000 clones, about 10% found once; its top ten account for approximately 0.035%. The collection from each donor was one heparinised blood draw averaging about 116 mL.

The sequenced material came from naive CD4+ T cells from blood. This TCR came from a woman aged 18-29 years in good health. The chain recombines TRBV18 with TRBJ1-4, with D uncertain. CDR3 coding DNA: TGTGCCAGCTCACCACCGGAGAGGCTTGAAAAACTGTTTTTT. Protein sequence: CASSPPERLEKLFF.